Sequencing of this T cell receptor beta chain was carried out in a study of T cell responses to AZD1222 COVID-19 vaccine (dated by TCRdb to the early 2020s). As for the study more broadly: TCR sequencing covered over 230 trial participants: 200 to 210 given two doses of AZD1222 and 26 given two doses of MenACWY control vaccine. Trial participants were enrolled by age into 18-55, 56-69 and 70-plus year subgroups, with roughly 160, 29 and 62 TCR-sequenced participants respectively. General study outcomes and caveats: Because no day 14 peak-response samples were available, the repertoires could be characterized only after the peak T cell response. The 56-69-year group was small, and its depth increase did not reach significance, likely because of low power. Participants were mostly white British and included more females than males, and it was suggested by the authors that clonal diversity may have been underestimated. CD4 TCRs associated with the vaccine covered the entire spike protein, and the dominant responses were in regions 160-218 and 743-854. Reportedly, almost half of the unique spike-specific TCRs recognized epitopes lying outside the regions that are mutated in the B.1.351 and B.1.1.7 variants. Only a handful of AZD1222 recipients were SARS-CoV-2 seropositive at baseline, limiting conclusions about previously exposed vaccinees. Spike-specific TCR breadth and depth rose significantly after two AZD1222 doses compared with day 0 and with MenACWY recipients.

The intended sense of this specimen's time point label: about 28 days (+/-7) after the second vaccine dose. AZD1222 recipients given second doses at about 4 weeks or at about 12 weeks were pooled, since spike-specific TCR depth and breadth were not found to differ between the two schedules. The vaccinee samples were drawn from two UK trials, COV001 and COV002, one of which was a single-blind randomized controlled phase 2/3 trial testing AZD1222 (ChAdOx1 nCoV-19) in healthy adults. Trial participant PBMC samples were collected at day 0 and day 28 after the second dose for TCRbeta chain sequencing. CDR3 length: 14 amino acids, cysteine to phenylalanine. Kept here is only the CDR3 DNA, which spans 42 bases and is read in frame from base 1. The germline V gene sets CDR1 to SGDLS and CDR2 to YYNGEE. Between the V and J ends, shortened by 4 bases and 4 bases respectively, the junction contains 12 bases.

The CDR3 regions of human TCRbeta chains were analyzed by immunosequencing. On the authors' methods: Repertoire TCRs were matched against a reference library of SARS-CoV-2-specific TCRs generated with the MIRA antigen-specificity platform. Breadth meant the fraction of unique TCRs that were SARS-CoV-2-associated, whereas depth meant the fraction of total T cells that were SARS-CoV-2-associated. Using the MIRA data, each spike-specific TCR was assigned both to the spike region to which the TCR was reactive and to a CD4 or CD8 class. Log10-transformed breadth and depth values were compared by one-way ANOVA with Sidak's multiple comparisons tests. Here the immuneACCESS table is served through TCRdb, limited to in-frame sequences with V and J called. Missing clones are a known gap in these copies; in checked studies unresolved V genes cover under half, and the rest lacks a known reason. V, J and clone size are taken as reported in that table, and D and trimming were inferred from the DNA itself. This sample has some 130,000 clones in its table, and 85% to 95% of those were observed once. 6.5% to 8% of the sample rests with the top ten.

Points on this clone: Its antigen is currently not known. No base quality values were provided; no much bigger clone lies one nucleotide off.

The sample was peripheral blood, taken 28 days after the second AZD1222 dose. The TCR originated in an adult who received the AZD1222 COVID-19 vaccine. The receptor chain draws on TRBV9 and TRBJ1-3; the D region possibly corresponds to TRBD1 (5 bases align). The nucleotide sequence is TGTGCCAGCAGCCACGACCAGGGAGGAAACACCATATATTTT. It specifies CASSHDQGGNTIYF.